The clone carrying this T cell receptor (beta chain) was counted many times. What it binds is not known. CDR1 and CDR2 (germline): SQVTM, ANQGSEA. Trimming shortened V by 5 bases and J by 2 bases, and 13 bases separated the two germline ends. The CDR3 contains 13 residues. The data belong to a study of T-cell reconstitution after alpha-beta-depleted transplantation in children. Study-wide results and caveats: A year post-transplant, T-cell counts and diversity derived mostly from newly produced T cells. For some patients, TCRbeta diversity was high at day 60 because of recipient T cells and thymic progenitors that survived. The origin of alpha-beta T cells about two months after transplant was reportedly several hundred expanded graft clones.

Unique molecular identifiers were built into the TCRbeta library. From the PCR reads, TCRdb called clonotypes with MiXCR, one entry per CDR3 protein. Counted here are 180,000 or so distinct CDR3 sequences, approximately 6% occurring once; the ten biggest clones make up approximately 4.1%. The receptor was isolated from a girl in the first two years of life with combined immunodeficiency, due to receive a stem cell transplant. The J gene is TRBJ2-7, the V gene TRBV29-1; D unclear. The specimen was PBMCs, collected before TCRalphabeta/CD19-depleted stem cell transplant. CDR3 in amino acids: CSVPYYRAYEQYF. In nucleotides, the CDR3 is TGCAGCGTTCCGTACTATAGAGCCTACGAGCAGTACTTC.